One and the same sample provided the 5 T cell receptor beta chains below, sequenced in a study of blood T cell repertoires in COVID-19. The repertoire was sequenced with immunoSEQ multiplex PCR; TCRdb's copy has only in-frame clones and lacks some. The sample consists of 150,000 or so clones, 84% of them appearing once. The sequencing input was PBMCs or T cells enriched from blood (not recorded which). The receptor set was obtained from a man aged 50 to 60 who had recovered from COVID-19.

The J gene is TRBJ2-1, the V gene TRBV4-1, with 9 positions matching TRBD1. The CDR3 loop spans 15 amino acids. J gave up 6 bases and V 4 bases, and 7 bases lay outside the gene matches. Germline V CDR1 and CDR2: MGHRA, YSYEKL. CDR3 region: CASSPGQGFSNEQFF. CDR3 nucleotides: TGCGCCAGCAGCCCGGGACAGGGATTTTCCAATGAGCAGTTCTTC.

This clone has a single count. The chain couples TRBV7-9 to TRBJ1-1, with TRBD1 identical over 8 bases. Losses at the gene ends were 6 bases for V and 0 bases for J; bases not matched to a gene: 3. The CDR3 is made up of 14 amino acids. The germline CDR1 and CDR2 sequences are SEHNR and FQNEAQ (reference sequence). The CDR3 region is CASSQGAVNTEAFF. CDR3 in DNA: TGTGCCAGCAGTCAGGGGGCGGTGAACACTGAAGCTTTCTTT.

V is TRBV19 and J is TRBJ1-4, with a tentative D call TRBD1 (6 bases). V was shortened by 6 bases and J by 5 bases, with 13 bases between the two germline ends. This CDR3 has 14 residues. Germline CDR1 LNHDA, CDR2 SQIVND (reference sequence). CDR3 loop: CASSHRDKNEKLFF. CDR3 coding DNA: TGTGCCAGTAGCCACAGGGACAAAAATGAAAAACTGTTTTTT.

J is TRBJ1-3 and V is TRBV6-5; D not certain. Germline values: CDR1 MNHEY, CDR2 SVGAGI. The CDR3 spans 14 residues. With 7 bases removed from V and 3 bases from J, the gap between germline ends came to 13 bases. The CDR3 loop is CASKPRRSGNTIYF. The DNA for the CDR3 is TGTGCCAGCAAACCCAGAAGAAGTGGAAACACCATATATTTT.

J is TRBJ1-4 and V is TRBV6-2 or TRBV6-3; D may be TRBD1 (6 bases). The CDR3 spans 14 residues. V shed 6 bases and J shed 6 bases, with 14 bases lying between them. Germline V gene data show CDR1 as MNHEY and CDR2 as SVGEGT. The CDR3 is CASSQGIYYEKLFF. The CDR3 bases are TGTGCCAGCAGCCAGGGGATATACTATGAAAAACTGTTTTTT.